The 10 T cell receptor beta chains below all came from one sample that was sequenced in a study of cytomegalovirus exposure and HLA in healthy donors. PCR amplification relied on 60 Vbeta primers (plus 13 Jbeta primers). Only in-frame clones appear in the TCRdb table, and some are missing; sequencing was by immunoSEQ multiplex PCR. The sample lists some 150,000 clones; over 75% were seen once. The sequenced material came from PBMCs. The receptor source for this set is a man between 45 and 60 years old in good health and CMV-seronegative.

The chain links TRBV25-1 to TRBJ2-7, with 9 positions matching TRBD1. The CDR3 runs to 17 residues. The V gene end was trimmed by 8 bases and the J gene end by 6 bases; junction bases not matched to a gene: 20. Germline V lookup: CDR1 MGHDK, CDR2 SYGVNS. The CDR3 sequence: CASANRGGTGKTGEQYF. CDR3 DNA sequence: TGTGCCAGCGCCAACCGGGGAGGGACAGGGAAAACGGGCGAGCAGTACTTC.

DNA for the CDR3: TGTGCCAGTAGCCCCCCGCGGGAAAGCTCAGGAAATGAGCAGTTCTTC. It yields the protein CASSPPRESSGNEQFF. The chain carries TRBV19 and TRBJ2-1, with D possibly matching TRBD2 (6 bases). V dropped 6 bases and J dropped 7 bases, with 22 bases sitting between them. This CDR3 is 16 amino acids long. From germline, CDR1 is LNHDA and CDR2 SQIVND (reference sequence).

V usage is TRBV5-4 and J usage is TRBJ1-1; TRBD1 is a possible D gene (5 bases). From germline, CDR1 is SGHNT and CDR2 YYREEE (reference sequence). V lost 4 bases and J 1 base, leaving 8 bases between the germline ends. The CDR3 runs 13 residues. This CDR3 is CASSVGENTEAFF. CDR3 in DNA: TGTGCCAGCAGCGTAGGGGAGAACACTGAAGCTTTCTTT.

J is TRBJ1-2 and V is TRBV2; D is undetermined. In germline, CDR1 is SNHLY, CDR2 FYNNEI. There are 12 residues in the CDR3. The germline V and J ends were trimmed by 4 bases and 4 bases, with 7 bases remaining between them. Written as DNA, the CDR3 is TGTGCCAGCAGTGTAGCCAGCTATGGCTACACCTTC. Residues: CASSVASYGYTF.

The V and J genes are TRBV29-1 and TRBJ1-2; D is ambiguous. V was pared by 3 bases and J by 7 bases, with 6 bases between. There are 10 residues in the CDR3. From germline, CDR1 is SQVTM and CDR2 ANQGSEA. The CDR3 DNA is TGCAGCGTTGATAACGGTGGCTACACCTTC. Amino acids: CSVDNGGYTF.

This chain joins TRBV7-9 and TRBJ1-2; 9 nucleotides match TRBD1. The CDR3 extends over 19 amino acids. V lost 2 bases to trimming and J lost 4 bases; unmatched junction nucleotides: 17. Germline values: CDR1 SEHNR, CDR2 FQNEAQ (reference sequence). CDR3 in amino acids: CASSLYRRDRVIPSYGYTF. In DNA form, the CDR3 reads TGTGCCAGCAGCTTATACCGACGGGACAGGGTTATACCAAGCTATGGCTACACCTTC.

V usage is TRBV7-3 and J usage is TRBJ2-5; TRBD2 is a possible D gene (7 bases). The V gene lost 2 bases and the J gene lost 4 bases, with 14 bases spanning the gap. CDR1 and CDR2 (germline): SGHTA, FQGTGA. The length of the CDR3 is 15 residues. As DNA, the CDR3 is TGTGCCAGCAGCTTACTCGGGGGGCGGATAGAGACCCAGTACTTC. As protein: CASSLLGGRIETQYF.

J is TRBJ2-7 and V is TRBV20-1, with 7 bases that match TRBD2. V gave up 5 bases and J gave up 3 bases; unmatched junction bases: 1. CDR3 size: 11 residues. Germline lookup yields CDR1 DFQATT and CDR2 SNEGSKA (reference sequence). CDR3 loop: CSARDYYEQYF. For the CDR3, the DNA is TGCAGTGCTCGGGACTACTACGAGCAGTACTTC.

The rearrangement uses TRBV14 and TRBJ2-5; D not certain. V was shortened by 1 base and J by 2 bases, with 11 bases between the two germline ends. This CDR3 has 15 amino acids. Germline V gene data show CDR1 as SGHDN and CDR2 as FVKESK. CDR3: CASSQVGGVQETQYF. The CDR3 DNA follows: TGTGCCAGCAGCCAAGTTGGCGGAGTGCAAGAGACCCAGTACTTC.

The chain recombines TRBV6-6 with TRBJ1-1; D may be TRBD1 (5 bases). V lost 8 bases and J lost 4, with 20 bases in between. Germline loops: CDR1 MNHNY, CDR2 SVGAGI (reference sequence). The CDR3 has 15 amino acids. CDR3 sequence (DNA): TGTGCCAGCCTATGGGGGGGAGGGCCGAGCACTGAAGCTTTCTTT. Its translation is CASLWGGGPSTEAFF.